Presented here are 19 T cell receptor beta chains from one specimen sequenced in a study of PD-1 blockade in classical Hodgkin lymphoma. Produced via immunoSEQ multiplex PCR; TCRdb's table is partial and in-frame only. The profile covers 110,000 or so clones, with more than 70% appearing a single time and 15% to 20% taken by the ten largest. Described time point: cycle 4 day 1 (C4D1), after 6 weeks of nivolumab. Relapse was seen in all patients after autologous stem cell transplantation, and brentuximab vedotin exposure was variable. The sample was peripheral blood mononuclear cells (PBMCs), taken before the fourth cycle of nivolumab. Source of these receptors: a human donor with classical Hodgkin lymphoma.

This chain connects TRBV27 to TRBJ1-1; TRBD1 matches at 8 bases. From germline, CDR1 is MNHEY and CDR2 SMNVEV (reference sequence). There are 14 residues in the CDR3. V lost 7 bases and J lost 3; bases outside the gene matches: 7. CDR3 DNA: TGTGCCAGCAAACCCAGGGGGCGGGACACTGAAGCTTTCTTT. This sequence encodes CASKPRGRDTEAFF.

The chain recombines TRBV4-1 with TRBJ2-1; TRBD2 aligns across 12 bases. Germline V lookup: CDR1 MGHRA, CDR2 YSYEKL. CDR3 length: 18 amino acids. The V gene end was trimmed by 0 bases and the J gene end by 8 bases; junction bases not matched to a gene: 11. CDR3 DNA: TGCGCCAGCAGCCAAGACCTAGCGGGAGGGCGTGGGGACGATGAGCAGTTCTTC. Amino acids: CASSQDLAGGRGDDEQFF.

J is TRBJ2-5 and V is TRBV7-2; 12 bases are shared with TRBD2. Germline V gene sequence: CDR1 SGHTA, CDR2 FQGNSA. The CDR3 sequence is 17 residues long. The V segment lost 4 bases and the J segment 5 bases; nucleotides outside the gene matches: 11. CDR3 amino acids: CASSSPGGLAGTETQYF. CDR3 nucleotides: TGTGCCAGCAGCTCTCCGGGCGGACTAGCGGGAACGGAGACCCAGTACTTC.

V gene TRBV14 combines with J gene TRBJ2-7; D gene unclear. Germline values: CDR1 SGHDN, CDR2 FVKESK. The CDR3 runs to 15 residues. Trimming left V 1 base short and J 0 bases short, with 10 bases between. The CDR3 loop is CASSQGIGGSYEQYF. Written as DNA, the CDR3 is TGTGCCAGCAGCCAAGGTATTGGCGGCTCCTACGAGCAGTACTTC.

This clone was detected many times. V is TRBV25-1 and J is TRBJ1-5; no definite D call. V shed 2 bases and J shed 0 bases, with 11 bases lying between them. The CDR3 loop spans 16 amino acids. CDR1 and CDR2 from the germline V gene are MGHDK and SYGVNS. CDR3 loop: CASSEGSNTSNQPQHF. CDR3 DNA: TGTGCCAGCAGTGAAGGCTCTAATACTAGCAATCAGCCCCAGCATTTT.

This clone occurred once. The chain carries TRBV5-1 and TRBJ2-2; D is unclear. The CDR3 totals 15 residues. The V end was cut by 1 base, the J end by 0 bases, with 7 bases between. Germline-derived CDR1 and CDR2 are SGHRS and YFSETQ. Written as DNA, the CDR3 is TGCGCCAGCAGCTTGAAGGGCACGAACACCGGGGAGCTGTTTTTT. Its protein is CASSLKGTNTGELFF.

The chain uses TRBV5-1 and TRBJ2-7; 9 bases are a match to TRBD1. V dropped 4 bases and J dropped 5; count of bases not matched to a gene: 1. In germline, CDR1 is SGHRS, CDR2 YFSETQ. There are 12 residues in the CDR3. The CDR3 DNA reads TGCGCCAGCAGCAGGACAGGGGACGAGCAGTACTTC. Translation gives CASSRTGDEQYF.

The chain links TRBV7-2 to TRBJ1-2; D might be TRBD1 (6 bases). Per the germline V gene, CDR1 is SGHTA and CDR2 is FQGNSA. The CDR3 covers 14 residues. V was pared by 6 bases and J by 3 bases, with 14 bases between. The CDR3 is CASSTGRWDYGYTF. DNA of the CDR3: TGTGCCAGCAGTACAGGGCGGTGGGACTATGGCTACACCTTC.

The J gene is TRBJ2-7, the V gene TRBV27; 7 positions agree with TRBD2. This CDR3 contains 16 residues. J gave up 4 bases and V 3 bases, and 12 bases lay outside the gene matches. Germline values: CDR1 MNHEY, CDR2 SMNVEV (reference sequence). The CDR3 DNA follows: TGTGCCAGCAGTTTCCTCGGCGGGAGCTCGGGGTACGAGCAGTACTTC. It yields the protein CASSFLGGSSGYEQYF.

A note on this clone: The junction shows a germline mismatch at one end, possibly a read error. The chain couples TRBV7-7 to TRBJ1-4, with TRBD1 matching over 8 bases. The CDR3 is 17 residues long. Per the germline V gene, CDR1 is SSHAT and CDR2 is FNYEAQ (reference sequence). This CDR3 reads CASSSLQGDTTNEKLFF. The CDR3 region has the DNA TGTGCTAGCAGCTCCCTACAGGGGGATACAACTAATGAAAAACTGTTTTTT.

This clone appeared a single time. The chain joins TRBV28 to TRBJ2-5, with D possibly being TRBD1 (5 bases). V gave up 2 bases and J gave up 1 base, with 11 bases separating them. Germline assignment: CDR1 MDHEN and CDR2 SYDVKM. The CDR3 spans 15 residues. The chain's CDR3 is CASSLRGGPQETQYF. The CDR3, as DNA: TGTGCCAGCAGTTTAAGGGGCGGACCCCAAGAGACCCAGTACTTC.

This rearrangement joins TRBV6-5 to TRBJ2-1, with 11 bases that match TRBD2. Germline-derived CDR1 and CDR2 are MNHEY and SVGAGI. The CDR3 has 15 amino acids. The J segment lost 7 bases and the V segment lost 6 bases, leaving 8 bases of the junction unmatched. The CDR3 loop is CASSLLAGVKNEQFF. For the CDR3, the DNA is TGTGCCAGCAGCTTACTAGCGGGAGTCAAGAATGAGCAGTTCTTC.

The genes are TRBV6-5 and TRBJ2-7, with 8 bases fitting TRBD1. Germline values: CDR1 MNHEY, CDR2 SVGAGI. V shed 5 bases and J 5 bases; nucleotides not matched to a gene: 8. This CDR3 has 14 amino acids. This CDR3 is CASSLHRGKNEQYF. CDR3 nucleotides: TGTGCCAGCAGTCTGCACAGGGGGAAGAACGAGCAGTACTTC.

The CDR3 spells CATSRDMNQPQHF. The CDR3 coding sequence is TGTGCCACCAGCAGAGACATGAACCAGCCCCAGCATTTT. J is TRBJ1-5 and V is TRBV15; D uncertain. The V and J ends lost 0 bases and 7 bases respectively, with 7 bases between them. The CDR3 totals 13 residues. Germline lookup yields CDR1 LNHNV and CDR2 YYDKDF (reference sequence).

The J gene is TRBJ1-2, the V gene TRBV18; 7 nucleotides agree with TRBD1. The CDR3 length is 14 residues. Per germline, CDR1 KGHSH and CDR2 LQKENI. Trimming removed 3 bases from V and 3 bases from J; junction bases left unmatched: 4. CDR3 in DNA: TGTGCCAGCTCACCGGGGGGACAGCACTATGGCTACACCTTC. Protein product: CASSPGGQHYGYTF. Full variable domain (remainder filled in from reference TRBV18 and TRBJ1-2): NAGVMQNPRHLVRRRGQEARLRCSPMKGHSHVYWYRQLPEEGLKFMVYLQKENIIDESGMPKERFSAEFPKEGPSILRIQQVVRGDSAAYFCASSPGGQHYGYTFGSGTRLTVV.

Regarding this clone: Different DNA sequences within this sample yield the same CDR3. The rearrangement links TRBV9 to TRBJ2-7; 7 nucleotides match TRBD1. The CDR3 sequence is 15 residues long. Unmatched junction bases numbered 3, after V lost 0 bases and J lost 0 bases. Germline CDR1 and CDR2: SGDLS and YYNGEE. CDR3 bases: TGTGCCAGCAGCGTAGCAGGGGGAAGCTCCTACGAGCAGTACTTC. Translating gives CASSVAGGSSYEQYF.

This chain links TRBV19 with TRBJ1-2, with D maybe TRBD1 (6 bases). This CDR3 spans 15 amino acids. Germline assignment: CDR1 LNHDA and CDR2 SQIVND (reference sequence). Trimming took 3 bases from V and 6 from J, leaving 17 bases between them. As DNA, the CDR3 is TGTGCCAGTAGTATCTTCAACGGCAGGGGCGATGGCTACACCTTC. Its protein product is CASSIFNGRGDGYTF.

This clone was counted only a few times. The genes are TRBV2 and TRBJ1-2; D gene uncertain. This CDR3 has 14 residues. V lost 5 bases, J lost 4 bases, and 14 bases lay in between. The germline V gene encodes CDR1 SNHLY and CDR2 FYNNEI. The CDR3 here is CASSNGGPLYGYTF. Here the CDR3 DNA reads TGTGCCAGCAGTAATGGAGGCCCTCTCTATGGCTACACCTTC. The complete variable domain, with remaining parts taken from reference TRBV2 and TRBJ1-2, reads EPEVTQTPSHQVTQMGQEVILRCVPISNHLYFYWYRQILGQKVEFLVSFYNNEISEKSEIFDDQFSVERPDGSNFTLKIRSTKLEDSAMYFCASSNGGPLYGYTFGSGTRLTVV.

V and J are TRBV7-9 and TRBJ1-3; no firm D call. Germline CDR1 SEHNR, CDR2 FQNEAQ (reference sequence). The ends were cut back, 8 bases at V and 0 bases at J, with 8 bases in the middle. The CDR3 is 13 residues long. This chain's CDR3 is CASSVYSGNTIYF. The CDR3 DNA reads TGTGCCAGCTCGGTCTACTCTGGAAACACCATATATTTT.